These 28 T cell receptor beta chains share one sample of origin, sequenced in a study of early T cells in non-severe SARS-CoV-2 infection. Each CDR3 protein gets one entry after TCRdb re-called the 5' RACE reads with MiXCR. The table records tens of thousands of distinct CDR3 sequences, roughly 13% of them present only once. The sequencing input was whole blood. The receptor set was obtained from an adult who was a healthcare worker with PCR-confirmed SARS-CoV-2 infection or an uninfected control (not recorded which).

This clonotype was picked up a small number of times. The chain links TRBV7-9 to TRBJ1-4, with D perhaps matching TRBD1 (5 bases). The CDR3 runs to 15 residues. From germline, CDR1 is SEHNR and CDR2 FQNEAQ (reference sequence). With 1 base removed from V and 8 bases from J, the gap between germline ends came to 14 bases. The CDR3 is CASSLGGNWEEKLFF. CDR3 DNA: TGTGCCAGCAGCTTAGGGGGCAACTGGGAGGAAAAACTGTTTTTT.

This clonotype turned up a few times. The rearrangement joins TRBV12-3 or TRBV12-4 to TRBJ2-1, with 9 bases that match TRBD2. The V gene end was trimmed by 3 bases and the J gene end by 10 bases; junction bases not matched to a gene: 13. This CDR3 region has 16 residues. The CDR3 protein is CASSFQISGSVEEQFF. In DNA form, the CDR3 reads TGTGCCAGCAGTTTCCAAATTAGCGGGAGCGTCGAGGAGCAGTTCTTC.

This clonotype is medium-sized by share. The chain carries TRBV27 and TRBJ2-3; 10 bases are a match to TRBD1. CDR3 length: 15 amino acids. Unmatched junction bases numbered 4, after V lost 4 bases and J lost 3 bases. Germline V gives CDR1 MNHEY, CDR2 SMNVEV (reference sequence). CDR3 sequence reads: CASSSTGGATDTQYF. DNA of the CDR3: TGTGCCAGCAGTTCGACAGGGGGCGCGACAGATACGCAGTATTTT.

Ten or more counts support this clonotype. V usage is TRBV3-1 and J usage is TRBJ1-2; a weak D match, TRBD1 (6 bases). The CDR3 extends over 13 amino acids. The germline V and J ends were trimmed by 4 bases and 5 bases, with 11 bases remaining between them. The germline CDR1 and CDR2 sequences are LGHDT and YNNKEL (reference sequence). CDR3 sequence: CASSPGQRYGYTF. The CDR3 nucleotides read TGTGCCAGCAGCCCTGGACAGAGATATGGCTACACCTTC.

The chain carries TRBV10-3 and TRBJ2-7; D may be TRBD1 (5 bases). Germline CDR1 ENHRY, CDR2 SYGVKD. The V gene lost 5 bases and the J gene lost 4 bases, with 21 bases spanning the gap. This CDR3 region has 16 residues. Written as DNA, the CDR3 is TGTGCCATCAGTTCCGAGCCGGCTGGACACTATTACGAGCAGTACTTC. It specifies CAISSEPAGHYYEQYF.

This clonotype has only a few counts. This chain joins TRBV12-3 or TRBV12-4 and TRBJ2-7, with TRBD1 matching 11 bases. The junction had 4 bases not matched to a gene; V was cut back by 7 bases and J by 2 bases. There are 14 residues in the CDR3. DNA for the CDR3: TGTGCCAGCACTACGGGACAGGGGGCCTACGAGCAGTACTTC. Its translation is CASTTGQGAYEQYF.

With respect to this clonotype: Its ends do not fully match the called genes, so a read error is possible. The CDR3 is CASSPTVPSHEQYF. The CDR3 bases are TGTGCCAGCAGTCCGACGGTCCCCTCCCACGAGCAGTACTTC. The chain links TRBV12-3 or TRBV12-4 to TRBJ2-7; D remains unclear. The CDR3 contains 14 residues.

The V and J genes are TRBV27 and TRBJ1-5, with 9 bases matching TRBD1. CDR1 and CDR2 from the germline V gene are MNHEY and SMNVEV (reference sequence). V trimming: 6 bases; J trimming: 3 bases; junction bases outside the gene matches: 15. This CDR3 contains 18 residues. The CDR3 loop is CASRGWGQGLYNNQPQHF. The CDR3 bases are TGTGCCAGCAGGGGTTGGGGACAGGGCCTTTATAACAATCAGCCCCAGCATTTT.

This clonotype showed up just a few times. The V gene is TRBV28, the J gene TRBJ1-2, with D possibly being TRBD1 (5 bases). The CDR3 loop spans 13 amino acids. Germline V gene lookup returns CDR1 MDHEN and CDR2 SYDVKM. V was cut by 8 bases and J by 2 bases, with 12 bases left in between. In DNA, the CDR3 is TGTGCCAGCCGACGGGGCCCGAACTATGGCTACACCTTC. This translates into CASRRGPNYGYTF.

J is TRBJ2-5 and V is TRBV5-6, with TRBD2 as a possible D gene (6 bases). The germline gives CDR1 SGHDT, CDR2 YYEEEE. Trimming stripped 4 bases from V and 1 base from J, with 8 bases between. The CDR3 runs 13 residues. The CDR3 bases are TGTGCCAGCAGCGCGGGACTCCAAGAGACCCAGTACTTC. Translating it yields CASSAGLQETQYF.

The rearrangement joins TRBV6-5 to TRBJ1-4; D not certain. Germline lookup yields CDR1 MNHEY and CDR2 SVGAGI. V was trimmed by 0 bases and J by 0 bases, leaving 11 bases between them. This CDR3 has 17 amino acids. CDR3 amino acids: CASSYSVGGATNEKLFF. CDR3 nucleotides: TGTGCCAGCAGTTACTCGGTTGGAGGAGCAACTAATGAAAAACTGTTTTTT.

The rearrangement links TRBV5-1 to TRBJ2-3; D remains ambiguous. The germline V and J ends were trimmed by 0 bases and 1 base, with 12 bases remaining between them. Germline lookup yields CDR1 SGHRS and CDR2 YFSETQ. This CDR3 spans 16 amino acids. The CDR3 reads CASSLGQRVGTDTQYF. For the CDR3, the DNA is TGCGCCAGCAGCTTGGGGCAACGGGTCGGCACAGATACGCAGTATTTT.

This clonotype was observed a few times. The rearrangement joins TRBV20-1 to TRBJ2-7; 7 nucleotides line up with TRBD2. The CDR3 has 14 residues. With 2 bases clipped from V and 2 bases from J, the junction kept 6 bases outside the gene matches. CDR1 DFQATT and CDR2 SNEGSKA come from the germline V gene (reference sequence). CDR3 bases: TGCAGTGCTAGATCCGCGGGAGTAGCCTACGAGCAGTACTTC. This encodes CSARSAGVAYEQYF.

This clonotype was counted only a few times. The V and J genes are TRBV29-1 and TRBJ2-1, with TRBD1 matching over 7 bases. Germline assignment: CDR1 SQVTM and CDR2 ANQGSEA. Losses at the gene ends were 7 bases for V and 3 bases for J; bases not matched to a gene: 6. This CDR3 spans 13 amino acids. The CDR3 reads CSGQTGNYNEQFF. CDR3 in DNA: TGCAGCGGGCAGACAGGGAACTACAATGAGCAGTTCTTC.

This clonotype was seen ten or more times. This chain joins TRBV27 and TRBJ2-3; D is possibly TRBD2 (6 bases). Trimming took 5 bases from V and 1 from J, leaving 16 bases between them. Per germline, CDR1 MNHEY and CDR2 SMNVEV (reference sequence). The CDR3 length is 16 residues. CDR3 in DNA: TGTGCCAGCAGTAGAAGCTGGGGAGGTGGCACAGATACGCAGTATTTT. It translates to CASSRSWGGGTDTQYF.

This clonotype showed up just a few times. This chain connects TRBV20-1 to TRBJ2-1; 11 bases map to TRBD1. CDR1 and CDR2 (germline): DFQATT, SNEGSKA (reference sequence). The trim removed 5 bases at V and 9 bases at J, leaving 18 bases unmatched. The CDR3 sequence is 17 residues long. The chain's CDR3 is CSAPRRVTDRGPSEQFF. CDR3 nucleotides: TGCAGTGCTCCGCGTCGGGTCACGGACAGGGGGCCTAGTGAGCAGTTCTTC.

This clonotype was detected a few times. The rearrangement joins TRBV18 to TRBJ1-5, with unresolved D. The length of the CDR3 is 14 residues. The V gene lost 1 base and the J gene lost 12 bases, with 16 bases spanning the gap. The germline CDR1 and CDR2 sequences are KGHSH and LQKENI. DNA for the CDR3: TGTGCCAGCTCACCACAGGATGAGGCCAGCTTCCAGCATTTT. Its translation is CASSPQDEASFQHF.

There are a few counts of this clonotype. The V and J genes are TRBV20-1 and TRBJ1-1; the D is unclear. The CDR3 has 11 residues. Germline assignment: CDR1 DFQATT and CDR2 SNEGSKA (reference sequence). V lost 3 bases and J lost 7, with 9 bases in between. DNA of the CDR3: TGCAGTGCTAGCCGGGCCGATGAAGCTTTCTTT. Protein: CSASRADEAFF.

This clonotype has at least ten counts. V gene TRBV20-1 combines with J gene TRBJ2-3, with D perhaps TRBD2 (5 bases). V was trimmed by 3 bases and J by 4 bases, leaving 11 bases between them. CDR1 is DFQATT, CDR2 SNEGSKA, per germline (reference sequence). The CDR3 loop spans 13 amino acids. The CDR3 here is CSARLAQADTQYF. CDR3 nucleotides: TGCAGTGCTAGGTTAGCGCAGGCAGATACGCAGTATTTT.

The V gene is TRBV18, the J gene TRBJ2-7; a weak D match, TRBD1 (6 bases). Germline CDR1 reads KGHSH; CDR2 reads LQKENI. V lost 5 bases to trimming and J lost 2 bases, with 16 bases between them. This CDR3 is built from 15 residues. In nucleotides, the CDR3 is TGTGCCAGCTCATCAAACGGGCAGGGGACCTACGAGCAGTACTTC. Protein sequence: CASSSNGQGTYEQYF. The variable domain in full, completed from reference TRBV18 and TRBJ2-7, reads NAGVMQNPRHLVRRRGQEARLRCSPMKGHSHVYWYRQLPEEGLKFMVYLQKENIIDESGMPKERFSAEFPKEGPSILRIQQVVRGDSAAYFCASSSNGQGTYEQYFGPGTRLTVT.

This chain's CDR3 is CASSEAFRGRVHNEQFF. CDR3 nucleotide sequence: TGTGCCAGCAGTGAAGCGTTTAGGGGGAGAGTTCACAATGAGCAGTTCTTC. The chain links TRBV6-1 to TRBJ2-1; a possible D gene is TRBD1 (6 bases). The CDR3 has 17 residues. Looked up from germline, CDR1 is MNHNS and CDR2 is SASEGT. The V gene lost 0 bases and the J gene lost 5 bases, with 17 bases spanning the gap.

In the case of this clonotype: This sequence may be a read error, since a much larger clone differs from it by one base. The chain uses TRBV6-1 and TRBJ2-7; D unresolved. This CDR3 region has 11 residues. V lost 6 bases and J lost 0, with 3 bases in between. From germline, CDR1 is MNHNS and CDR2 SASEGT. In DNA, the CDR3 is TGTGCCAGCAGACGCTCCTACGAGCAGTACTTC. Translated, it gives CASRRSYEQYF.

This clonotype came up a few times. The V and J genes are TRBV7-9 and TRBJ2-1; D remains unclear. V was cut by 0 bases and J by 5 bases, with 8 bases left in between. Germline CDR1 and CDR2: SEHNR and FQNEAQ (reference sequence). The CDR3 has 14 amino acids. Here the CDR3 DNA reads TGTGCCAGCAGCTTAGCGGGAACCCACAATGAGCAGTTCTTC. Residues: CASSLAGTHNEQFF.

The chain joins TRBV19 to TRBJ1-2; a possible D gene is TRBD1 (6 bases). With 4 bases removed from V and 6 bases from J, the gap between germline ends came to 12 bases. Per the germline V gene, CDR1 is LNHDA and CDR2 is SQIVND (reference sequence). This CDR3 is 13 amino acids long. The CDR3 loop is CASSTDGQNGYTF. The DNA for the CDR3 is TGTGCCAGTAGTACCGACGGACAGAATGGCTACACCTTC.

This clonotype was detected only a few times. The chain couples TRBV15 to TRBJ2-3, with D hard to call. CDR1 and CDR2 from the germline V gene are LNHNV and YYDKDF (reference sequence). V was pared by 0 bases and J by 4 bases, with 8 bases between. The CDR3 has 14 residues. The CDR3 region is CATSRDLVADTQYF. The CDR3 DNA reads as TGTGCCACCAGCAGAGATCTAGTCGCAGATACGCAGTATTTT.

The chain links TRBV10-2 to TRBJ1-6; a possible D gene is TRBD1 (5 bases). With 8 bases removed from V and 7 bases from J, the gap between germline ends came to 15 bases. From germline, CDR1 is WSHSY and CDR2 SAAADI. The CDR3 has 14 residues. The CDR3 bases are TGCGCCAGCCTGGAGGGACGGCAAAATTCACCCCTCCACTTT. It specifies CASLEGRQNSPLHF.

This clonotype has only a few counts. The chain recombines TRBV7-9 with TRBJ2-1; 11 nucleotides line up with TRBD2. From germline, CDR1 is SEHNR and CDR2 FQNEAQ (reference sequence). The CDR3 covers 15 residues. V lost 7 bases, J lost 15 bases, and 17 bases stayed unmatched. Here the CDR3 reads CASIENSGRAIWPFF. The CDR3 region has the DNA TGTGCCAGCATCGAAAATAGCGGGAGGGCCATCTGGCCGTTCTTC.

The chain uses TRBV7-2 and TRBJ2-2, with no clear D. Trimming took 1 base from V and 1 from J, leaving 16 bases between them. This CDR3 is built from 18 residues. CDR1 and CDR2 (germline): SGHTA, FQGNSA. The chain's CDR3 is CASSLVARFTRNTGELFF. For the CDR3, the DNA is TGTGCCAGCAGCTTAGTGGCTAGGTTTACTCGGAACACCGGGGAGCTGTTTTTT. Drawing the rest from reference TRBV7-2 and TRBJ2-2, the complete variable domain is GAGVSQSPSNKVTEKGKDVELRCDPISGHTALYWYRQSLGQGLEFLIYFQGNSAPDKSGLPSDRFSAERTGGSVSTLTIQRTQQEDSAVYLCASSLVARFTRNTGELFFGEGSRLTVL.